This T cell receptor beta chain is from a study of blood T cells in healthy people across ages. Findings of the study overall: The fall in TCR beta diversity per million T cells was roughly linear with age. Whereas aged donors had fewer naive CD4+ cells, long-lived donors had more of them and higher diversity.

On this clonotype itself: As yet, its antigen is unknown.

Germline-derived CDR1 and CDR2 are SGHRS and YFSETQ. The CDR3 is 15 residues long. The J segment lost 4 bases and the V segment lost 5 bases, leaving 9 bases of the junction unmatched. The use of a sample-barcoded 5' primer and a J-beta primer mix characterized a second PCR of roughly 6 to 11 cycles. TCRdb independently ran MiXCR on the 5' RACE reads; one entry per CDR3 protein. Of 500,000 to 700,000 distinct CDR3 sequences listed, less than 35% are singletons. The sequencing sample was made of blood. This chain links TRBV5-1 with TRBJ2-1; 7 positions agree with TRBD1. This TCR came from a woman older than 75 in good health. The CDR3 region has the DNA TGCGCCAGCAGGTTCCGGGACAGTGTATACAATGAGCAGTTCTTC. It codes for CASRFRDSVYNEQFF. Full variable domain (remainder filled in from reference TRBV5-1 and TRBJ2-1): KAGVTQTPRYLIKTRGQQVTLSCSPISGHRSVSWYQQTPGQGLQFLFEYFSETQRNKGNFPGRFSGRQFSNSRSEMNVSTLELGDSALYLCASRFRDSVYNEQFFGPGTRLTVL.